This T cell receptor beta chain was documented in a study of blood T cells in healthy people across ages. Staff drew 8 to 10 milliliters of peripheral blood from each donor. The study's findings and limits: Researchers report that TCR beta diversity correlated strongly with naive T cell percentage. A greater number of naive CD4+ cells and higher diversity distinguished long-lived donors from aged donors.

This clonotype was observed a few times. Its antigen is undetermined. J was trimmed by 10 bases and V by 5 bases; bases with no gene match: 8. The CDR3 sequence is 16 residues long. CDR1 SSHAT and CDR2 FNYEAQ come from the germline V gene (reference sequence). A J-beta primer mix and a sample-barcoded 5' primer were used in a second PCR of roughly 6 to 11 cycles. Samples each returned at least 3 million CDR3-containing paired-end reads. TCRdb fed the 5' RACE reads into MiXCR, producing one record per CDR3 protein. The table has 650,000 to 900,000 distinct CDR3 sequences, around 68% seen once; the top ten hold 25% to 30%.

The J gene is TRBJ2-1, the V gene TRBV7-7; 16 bases fit TRBD2. The sequence derives from a man younger than 40 in good health. Input material: blood. CDR3 nucleotide sequence: TGTGCCAGCAGCCCAGGGACTAGCGGGGGGGCTTGGGAGCAGTTCTTC. Protein sequence: CASSPGTSGGAWEQFF.